This entry lists 7 T cell receptor beta chains sequenced from one sample in a study of neurological immune-mediated disorders. TCRdb redid the calling of the 5' RACE reads with MiXCR, one entry per CDR3 protein. The profile shows tens of thousands of distinct CDR3 sequences, about 9.3% of them singletons. Sequenced material: PBMCs. Receptor source: a man in his forties or fifties in good health.

This clonotype was observed many times. The rearrangement joins TRBV11-2 to TRBJ2-2; D remains unclear. This CDR3 region has 13 residues. The germline gives CDR1 SGHAT, CDR2 FQNNGV. V lost 0 bases to trimming and J lost 4 bases, with 3 bases between them. The CDR3 sequence: CASSLERTGELFF. The CDR3 region has the DNA TGTGCCAGCAGCTTAGAGCGCACCGGGGAGCTGTTTTTT.

The chain uses TRBV19 and TRBJ2-1; D may be TRBD1 or TRBD2 (7 bases each). CDR1 and CDR2 (germline): LNHDA, SQIVND (reference sequence). The V end was cut by 7 bases, the J end by 6 bases, with 13 bases between. This CDR3 region has 13 residues. The CDR3 coding sequence is TGTGCCAGTAACCCAGGGGGGGTCAATGAGCAGTTCTTC. It codes for CASNPGGVNEQFF. Combining the CDR3 with reference TRBV19 and TRBJ2-1 gives the whole variable domain DGGITQSPKYLFRKEGQNVTLSCEQNLNHDAMYWYRQDPGQGLRLIYYSQIVNDFQKGDIAEGYSVSREKKESFPLTVTSAQKNPTAFYLCASNPGGVNEQFFGPGTRLTVL.

This clonotype is a singleton in its sample. This sequence joins TRBV15 and TRBJ2-3; D perhaps matches TRBD2 (5 bases). CDR3 length equals 15 residues. Germline V gene sequence: CDR1 LNHNV, CDR2 YYDKDF (reference sequence). V lost 1 base and J 2 bases, leaving 10 bases between the germline ends. This CDR3 is CATSRAGLVTDTQYF. The CDR3 DNA reads as TGTGCCACCAGCAGAGCGGGGTTAGTCACAGATACGCAGTATTTT.

This clonotype was observed many times. The chain uses TRBV6-5 and TRBJ1-6; D possibly corresponds to TRBD1 (6 bases). Germline CDR1 MNHEY, CDR2 SVGAGI. Between the trimmed V and J ends, which lost 0 bases and 2 bases, there was a span of 14 bases. This CDR3 spans 18 amino acids. This CDR3 reads CASSYSSMPGAYNSPLHF. The DNA of the CDR3 is TGTGCCAGCAGTTACTCGAGTATGCCAGGGGCCTATAATTCACCCCTCCACTTT.

Ten or more counts support this clonotype. V is TRBV27 and J is TRBJ2-4, with D possibly TRBD1 on 5 matching bases. The V gene lost 6 bases and the J gene lost 5 bases, with 17 bases spanning the gap. CDR1 and CDR2 (germline): MNHEY, SMNVEV (reference sequence). The CDR3 spans 15 residues. The CDR3 reads CASRTPGSAQNIQYF. CDR3 bases: TGTGCCAGCAGGACTCCAGGGTCGGCGCAAAACATTCAGTACTTC.

This clonotype appeared many times. V and J are TRBV7-9 and TRBJ2-7; D is possibly TRBD1 (5 bases). Germline V gene sequence: CDR1 SEHNR, CDR2 FQNEAQ (reference sequence). This CDR3 spans 14 amino acids. Between the trimmed V and J ends, which lost 5 bases and 1 base, there was a span of 12 bases. The CDR3 region is CASSPQVKSYEQYF. DNA for the CDR3: TGTGCCAGCAGCCCACAGGTGAAATCCTACGAGCAGTACTTC.

This chain connects TRBV5-1 to TRBJ2-5; D is unresolved. CDR1 and CDR2 from the germline V gene are SGHRS and YFSETQ. The V and J ends lost 0 bases and 1 base respectively, with 10 bases between them. The CDR3 has 15 residues. CDR3 residues: CASSLAVVVQETQYF. The CDR3 nucleotides read TGCGCCAGCAGCTTGGCGGTTGTCGTCCAAGAGACCCAGTACTTC.